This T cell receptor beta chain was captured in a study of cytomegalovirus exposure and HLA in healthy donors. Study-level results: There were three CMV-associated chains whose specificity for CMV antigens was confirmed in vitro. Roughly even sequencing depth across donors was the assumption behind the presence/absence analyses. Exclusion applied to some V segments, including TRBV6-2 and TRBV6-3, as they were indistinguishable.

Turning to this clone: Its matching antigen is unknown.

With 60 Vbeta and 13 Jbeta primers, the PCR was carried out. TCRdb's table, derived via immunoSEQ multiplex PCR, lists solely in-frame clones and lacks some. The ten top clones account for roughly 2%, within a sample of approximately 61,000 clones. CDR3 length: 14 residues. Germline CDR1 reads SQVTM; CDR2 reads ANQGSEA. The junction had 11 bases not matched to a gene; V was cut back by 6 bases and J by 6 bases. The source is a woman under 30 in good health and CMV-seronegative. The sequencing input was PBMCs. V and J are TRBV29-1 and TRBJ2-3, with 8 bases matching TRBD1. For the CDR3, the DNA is TGCAGCGTCACGCGGACAGGGAGAGTGGATACGCAGTATTTT. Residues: CSVTRTGRVDTQYF.